This T cell receptor beta chain was identified during a study of blood T cell repertoires in COVID-19. On the study more broadly: Acute and convalescent COVID-19 specimens originated in the United States, Italy and Spain. The cDNA or gDNA used as material had been derived from T cells, B-cell-depleted T cells, or PBMCs.

The V gene lost 4 bases and the J gene lost 7 bases, with 21 bases spanning the gap. The CDR3 consists of 16 residues. Germline V gene data show CDR1 as SGHRS and CDR2 as YFSETQ. Profiled with immunoSEQ multiplex PCR; TCRdb holds only in-frame clones, not every one. Of just over 250,000 clones in the sample, about 89% were seen once. The chain recombines TRBV5-1 with TRBJ2-1; tentative D call: TRBD2 (6 bases). The material sequenced was peripheral blood. This receptor was identified in a woman aged 45-60 years with acute or convalescent COVID-19. The DNA of the CDR3 is TGCGCCAGCAGCCTCAACAGCCCGGGACTCTTAAATGAGCAGTTCTTC. Protein: CASSLNSPGLLNEQFF.